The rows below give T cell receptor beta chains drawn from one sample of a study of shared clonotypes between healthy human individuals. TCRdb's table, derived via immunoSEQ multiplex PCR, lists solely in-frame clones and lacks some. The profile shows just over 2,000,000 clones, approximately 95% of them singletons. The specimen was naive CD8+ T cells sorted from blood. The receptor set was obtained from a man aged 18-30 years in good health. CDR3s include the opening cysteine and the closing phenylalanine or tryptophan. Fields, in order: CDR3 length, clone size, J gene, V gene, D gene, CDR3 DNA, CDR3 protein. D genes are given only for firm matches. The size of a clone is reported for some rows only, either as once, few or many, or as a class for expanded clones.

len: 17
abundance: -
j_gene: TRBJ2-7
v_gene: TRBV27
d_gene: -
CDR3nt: TGTGCCAGCAGTTCTCAAATAGACCCCCTTTTCCCCTACGAGCAGTACTTC
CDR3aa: CASSSQIDPLFPYEQYF

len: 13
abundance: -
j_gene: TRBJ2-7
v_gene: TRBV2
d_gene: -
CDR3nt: TGTGCCAGCAGTGTGTCCCGGGTCTACGAGCAGTACTTC
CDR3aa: CASSVSRVYEQYF

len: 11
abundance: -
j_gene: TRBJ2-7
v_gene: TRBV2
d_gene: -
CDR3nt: TGTGCCAGCAGTCCCGGGTCTGAGCAGTACTTC
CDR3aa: CASSPGSEQYF

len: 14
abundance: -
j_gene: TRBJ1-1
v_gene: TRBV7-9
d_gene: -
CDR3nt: TGTGCCAGCAGCTTAGGGGCTCGGGAGGCTGAAGCTTTCTTT
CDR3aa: CASSLGAREAEAFF

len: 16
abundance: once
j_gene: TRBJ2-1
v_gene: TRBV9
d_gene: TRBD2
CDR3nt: TGTGCCAGCAGCGTAGAAATGACTAGCGTCGACGATGAGCAGTTCTTC
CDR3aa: CASSVEMTSVDDEQFF

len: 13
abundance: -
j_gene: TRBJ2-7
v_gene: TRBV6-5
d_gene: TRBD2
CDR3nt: TGTGCCAGCAGTTACGGGAGGGGACTCGAGCAGTACTTC
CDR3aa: CASSYGRGLEQYF

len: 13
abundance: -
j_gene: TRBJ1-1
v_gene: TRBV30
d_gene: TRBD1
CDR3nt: TGTGCCTGGAGTGGGACAGGGGGCACTGAAGCTTTCTTT
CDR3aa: CAWSGTGGTEAFF

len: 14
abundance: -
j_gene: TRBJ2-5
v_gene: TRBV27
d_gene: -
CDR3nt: TGTGCCAGCAGTTTATCAGGACCGAAAGAGACCCAGTACTTC
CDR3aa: CASSLSGPKETQYF

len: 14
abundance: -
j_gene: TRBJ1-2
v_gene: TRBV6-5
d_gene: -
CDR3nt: TGTGCTCTGGGGCTCCCCGGGGAGACATATGGCTACACCTTC
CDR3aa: CALGLPGETYGYTF

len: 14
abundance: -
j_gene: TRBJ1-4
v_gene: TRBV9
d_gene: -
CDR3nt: TGTGCCAGCAGCGTAGGGGGATTCGATGAAAAACTGTTTTTT
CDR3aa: CASSVGGFDEKLFF

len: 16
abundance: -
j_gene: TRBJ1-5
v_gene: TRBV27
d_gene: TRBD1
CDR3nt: TGTGCCAGCAGTTTATCGGGACAGGGGGCATCGGAGCCCCAGCATTTT
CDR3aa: CASSLSGQGASEPQHF

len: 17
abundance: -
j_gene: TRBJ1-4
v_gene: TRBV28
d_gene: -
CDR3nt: TGTGCCAGCAGCCCACTCCACCGGACAGCAACTAATGAAAAACTGTTTTTT
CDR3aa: CASSPLHRTATNEKLFF

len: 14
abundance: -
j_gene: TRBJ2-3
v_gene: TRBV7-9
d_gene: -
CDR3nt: TGTGCCAGCAGCGCAGGCCAAGGGAGGGATACGCAGTATTTT
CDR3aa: CASSAGQGRDTQYF

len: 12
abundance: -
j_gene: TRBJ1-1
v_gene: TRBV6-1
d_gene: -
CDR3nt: TGTGCCAGCAGTGAATTGACATTTGAAGCTTTCTTT
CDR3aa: CASSELTFEAFF

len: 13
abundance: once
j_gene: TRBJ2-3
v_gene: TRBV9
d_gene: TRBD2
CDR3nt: TGTGCCAGCAGCGATGGACTAGCGGATACGCAGTATTTT
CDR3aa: CASSDGLADTQYF

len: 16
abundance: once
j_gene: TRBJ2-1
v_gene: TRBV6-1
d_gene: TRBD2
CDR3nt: TGTGCCAGCAGTGATAGCGGGAGAATCGGCTACAATGAGCAGTTCTTC
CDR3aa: CASSDSGRIGYNEQFF

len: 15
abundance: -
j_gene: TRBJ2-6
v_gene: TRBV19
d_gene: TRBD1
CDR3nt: TGTGCCAGTAGCTCGACAGGGGCTGGGGCCAACGTCCTGACTTTC
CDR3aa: CASSSTGAGANVLTF

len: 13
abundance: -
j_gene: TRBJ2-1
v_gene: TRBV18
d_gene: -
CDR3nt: TGTGCCAGCTCACCACCTAACCCAGGTGAGCAGTTCTTC
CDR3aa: CASSPPNPGEQFF

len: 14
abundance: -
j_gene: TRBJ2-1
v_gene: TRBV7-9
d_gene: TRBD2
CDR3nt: TGTGCCGGTCAAGGACTAGCGGGCTACAATGAGCAGTTCTTC
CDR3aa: CAGQGLAGYNEQFF

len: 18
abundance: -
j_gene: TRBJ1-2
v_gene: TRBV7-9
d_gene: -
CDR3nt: TGTGCCAGCAGCTTATACCTGGGGCCGGCGTATCCCAACTATGGCTACACCTTC
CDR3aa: CASSLYLGPAYPNYGYTF

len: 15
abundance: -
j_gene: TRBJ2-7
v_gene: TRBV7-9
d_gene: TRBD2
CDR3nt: TGTGCCAGCAGCCATAGACTAGCGGGGCGCTACGAGCAGTACTTC
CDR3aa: CASSHRLAGRYEQYF

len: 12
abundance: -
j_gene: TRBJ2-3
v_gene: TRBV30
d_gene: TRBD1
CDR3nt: TGTGCCTCCGAACAGGGGACAGATACGCAGTATTTT
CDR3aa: CASEQGTDTQYF

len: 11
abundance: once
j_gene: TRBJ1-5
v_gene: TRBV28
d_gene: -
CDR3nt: TGTGCCAGCAGTCTGGGCCAGCCCCAGCATTTT
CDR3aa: CASSLGQPQHF

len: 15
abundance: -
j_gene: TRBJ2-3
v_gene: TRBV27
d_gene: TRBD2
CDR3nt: TGTGCCAGCAGCTCCCGACTAGCGAGCACAGATACGCAGTATTTT
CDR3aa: CASSSRLASTDTQYF

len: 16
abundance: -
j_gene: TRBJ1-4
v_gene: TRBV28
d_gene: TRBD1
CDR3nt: TGTGCCAGCAGTTTATTCCAGGGGGCTGAAGGGGAAAAACTGTTTTTT
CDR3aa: CASSLFQGAEGEKLFF

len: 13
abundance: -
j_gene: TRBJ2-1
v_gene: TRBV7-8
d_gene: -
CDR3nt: TGTGCCAGCAGCCACTTAAGAGACAATGAGCAGTTCTTC
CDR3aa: CASSHLRDNEQFF

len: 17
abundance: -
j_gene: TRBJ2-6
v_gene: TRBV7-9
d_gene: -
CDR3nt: TGTGCCAGCAGCTTGGGGACGCTAAGCTCTGGGGCCAACGTCCTGACTTTC
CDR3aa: CASSLGTLSSGANVLTF

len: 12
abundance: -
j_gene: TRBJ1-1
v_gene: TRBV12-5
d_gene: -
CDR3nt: TGTGCTAGTGGTTTGGGTCTGACTGAAGCTTTCTTT
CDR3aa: CASGLGLTEAFF

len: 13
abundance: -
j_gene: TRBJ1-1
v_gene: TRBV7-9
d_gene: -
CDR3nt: TGTGCCAGCAGCTTAGTTTCGGGCACTGAAGCTTTCTTT
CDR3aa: CASSLVSGTEAFF

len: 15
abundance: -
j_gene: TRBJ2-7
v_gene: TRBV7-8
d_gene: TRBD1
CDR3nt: TGTGCCAGCAGCTCCTCCGGGACAGGGGGCCACGAGCAGTACTTC
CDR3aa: CASSSSGTGGHEQYF

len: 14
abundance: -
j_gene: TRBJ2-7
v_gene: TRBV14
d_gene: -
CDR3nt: TGTGCCAGCAGCCAAGTACTGGGGGCCCACGAGCAGTACTTC
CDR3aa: CASSQVLGAHEQYF

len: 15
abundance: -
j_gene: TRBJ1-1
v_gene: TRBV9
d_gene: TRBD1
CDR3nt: TGTGCCAGCAGCGTAGCTGGGGTAGGGGGCGACGAAGCTTTCTTT
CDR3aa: CASSVAGVGGDEAFF

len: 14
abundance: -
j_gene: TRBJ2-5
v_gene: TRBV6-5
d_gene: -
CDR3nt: TGTGCCAGCAGTTACTCGGAGGGACCACAGACCCAGTACTTC
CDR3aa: CASSYSEGPQTQYF

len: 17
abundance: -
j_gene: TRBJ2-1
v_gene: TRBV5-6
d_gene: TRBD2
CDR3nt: TGTGCCAGCAGCCCCATAGTTAGCGGGGGGGCCTACAATGAGCAGTTCTTC
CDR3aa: CASSPIVSGGAYNEQFF

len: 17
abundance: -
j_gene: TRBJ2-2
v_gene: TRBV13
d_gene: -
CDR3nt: TGTGCCAGCAGCTTAGGCCTAAGGACAGTGAACACCGGGGAGCTGTTTTTT
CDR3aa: CASSLGLRTVNTGELFF

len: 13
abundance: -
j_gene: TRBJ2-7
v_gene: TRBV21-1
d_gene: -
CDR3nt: TGTGCCAGCAGCAAACGAGCGGCCTACGAGCAGTACTTC
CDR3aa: CASSKRAAYEQYF

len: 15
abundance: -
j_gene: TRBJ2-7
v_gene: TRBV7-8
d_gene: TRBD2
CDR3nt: TGTGCCACCCATCTGTCCGGGACTAGCTCTTACGAGCAGTACTTC
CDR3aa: CATHLSGTSSYEQYF

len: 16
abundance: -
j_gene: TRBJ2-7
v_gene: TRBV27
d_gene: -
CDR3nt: TGTGCCAGCGGAACTCTGTATGGTCGGGCCGGTAGCGAGCAGTACTTC
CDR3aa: CASGTLYGRAGSEQYF

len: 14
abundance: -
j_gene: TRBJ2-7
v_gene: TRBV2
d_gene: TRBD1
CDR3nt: TGTGCCAGCAGTGAAACAGGGGGCATATACGAGCAGTACTTC
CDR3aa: CASSETGGIYEQYF

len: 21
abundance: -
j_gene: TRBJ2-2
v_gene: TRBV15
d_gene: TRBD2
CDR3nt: TGTGCCACCAGCAGAGATAAACTCGGACTAGCGGGGGGCCATAACACCGGGGAGCTGTTTTTT
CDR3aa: CATSRDKLGLAGGHNTGELFF

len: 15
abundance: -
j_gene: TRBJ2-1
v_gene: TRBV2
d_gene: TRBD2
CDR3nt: TGTGCCAGCAGTGAAGAGGTAGCGGGGTACTATGAGCAGTTCTTC
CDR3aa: CASSEEVAGYYEQFF

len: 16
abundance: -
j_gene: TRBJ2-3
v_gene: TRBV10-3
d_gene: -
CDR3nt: TGTGCCATCAGTGAGCTTTCCGGGACTAGCACAGATACGCAGTATTTT
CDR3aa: CAISELSGTSTDTQYF

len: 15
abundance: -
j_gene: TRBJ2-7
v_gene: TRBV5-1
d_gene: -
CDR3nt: TGCGCCAGCTCCCCCAGGACGCAGGGGACTTACGAGCAGTACTTC
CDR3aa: CASSPRTQGTYEQYF

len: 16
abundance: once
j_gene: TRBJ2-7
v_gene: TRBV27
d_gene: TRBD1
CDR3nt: TGTGCCAGCAGCTATTTACCGGACAGGGTCTTGGACGAGCAGTACTTC
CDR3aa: CASSYLPDRVLDEQYF

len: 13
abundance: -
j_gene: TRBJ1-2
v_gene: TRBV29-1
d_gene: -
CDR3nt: TGCAGCGTTGAATCCGCAGACAACTATGGCTACACCTTC
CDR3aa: CSVESADNYGYTF

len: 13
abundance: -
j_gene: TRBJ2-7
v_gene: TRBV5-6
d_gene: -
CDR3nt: TGTGCCAGCAGTTGGGACCGAACCTACGAGCAGTACTTC
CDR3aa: CASSWDRTYEQYF

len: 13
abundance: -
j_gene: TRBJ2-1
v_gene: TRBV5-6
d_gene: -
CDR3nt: TGTGCCAGCAGCTTGGGACCGGCCGATGAGCAGTTCTTC
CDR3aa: CASSLGPADEQFF

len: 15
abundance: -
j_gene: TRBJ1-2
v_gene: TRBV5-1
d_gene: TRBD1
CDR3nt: TGCGCCAGCAGCTCCGGGACAGTTAATAACTATGGCTACACCTTC
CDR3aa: CASSSGTVNNYGYTF

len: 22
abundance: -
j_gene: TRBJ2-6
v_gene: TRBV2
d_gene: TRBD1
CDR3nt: TGTGCCAGCAGTGAAGCCGACAGGGTGGAGCTCCAACGGTCCTCTGGGGCCAACGTCCTGACTTTC
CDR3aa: CASSEADRVELQRSSGANVLTF

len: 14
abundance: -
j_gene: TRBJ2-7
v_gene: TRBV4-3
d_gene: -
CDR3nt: TGCGCCAGCAGCTTGGCTTATGGCTCCTACGAGCAGTACTTC
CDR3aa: CASSLAYGSYEQYF

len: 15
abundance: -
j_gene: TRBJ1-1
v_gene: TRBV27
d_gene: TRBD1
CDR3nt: TGTGCCAGCAGAAAGGACAGGAGTCCCGTCACTGAAGCTTTCTTT
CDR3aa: CASRKDRSPVTEAFF

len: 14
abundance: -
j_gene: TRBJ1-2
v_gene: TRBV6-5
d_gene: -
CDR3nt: TGTGCCAGCAGTCCTCTCCAGGGGATAGAGGGCTACACCTTC
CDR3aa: CASSPLQGIEGYTF

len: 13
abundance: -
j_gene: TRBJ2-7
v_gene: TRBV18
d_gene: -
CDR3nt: TGTGCCAGCTCACCACCAGGGACCTACGAGCAGTACTTC
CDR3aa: CASSPPGTYEQYF

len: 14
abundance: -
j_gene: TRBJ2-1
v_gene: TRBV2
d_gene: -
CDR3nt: TGTGCCAGCAGTGAAGGGCCAGAGACGACTGAGCAGTTCTTC
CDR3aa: CASSEGPETTEQFF

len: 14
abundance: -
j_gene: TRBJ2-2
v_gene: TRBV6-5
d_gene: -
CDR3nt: TGTGCCAGCACCCGTTTAGCGAACACCGGGGAGCTGTTTTTT
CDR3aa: CASTRLANTGELFF

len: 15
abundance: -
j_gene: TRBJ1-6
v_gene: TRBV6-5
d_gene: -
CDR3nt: TGTGCCAGCAGTTACACGGTATTAGGTGGATCACCCCTCCACTTT
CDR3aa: CASSYTVLGGSPLHF

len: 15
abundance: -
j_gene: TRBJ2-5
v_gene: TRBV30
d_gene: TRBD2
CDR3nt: TGTGCCTGTTCTCTAGCGGGGGGCCAACAAGAGACCCAGTACTTC
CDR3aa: CACSLAGGQQETQYF

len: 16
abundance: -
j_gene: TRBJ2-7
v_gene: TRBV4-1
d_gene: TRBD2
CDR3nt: TGCGCCAGCAGCCTATCGGATGGGGAGGGCTCCTACGAGCAGTACTTC
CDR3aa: CASSLSDGEGSYEQYF

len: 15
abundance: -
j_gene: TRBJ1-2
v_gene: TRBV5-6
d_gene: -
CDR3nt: TGTGCCAGCAGCTTCCTAGACGGAGGGGTTTATGGCTACACCTTC
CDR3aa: CASSFLDGGVYGYTF

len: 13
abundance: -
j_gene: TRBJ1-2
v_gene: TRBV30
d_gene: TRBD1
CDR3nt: TGTGCCTGGACAGGGGGCATTGACGGTGGCTACACCTTC
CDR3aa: CAWTGGIDGGYTF